This T cell receptor beta chain was observed in a study of long-term antiretroviral therapy in people with HIV. V shed 4 bases and J shed 6 bases, with 9 bases lying between them. The CDR3 covers 12 residues. CDR1 and CDR2 from the germline V gene are SNHLY and FYNNEI. It was version v3.0 of the immunoSEQ assay that was run at survey level. The table came from immunoSEQ multiplex PCR; TCRdb's copy has only in-frame clones and leaves some out. The table records about 23,000 clones, 75% to 90% of them present only once. Only a few counts were recorded for this clone. The J gene is TRBJ1-2, the V gene TRBV2; D call uncertain. This receptor was identified in a man aged 25 to 40 with HIV. The input for sequencing was unsorted PBMCs, taken about 4.1 years after starting antiretroviral therapy. The CDR3 DNA sequence: TGTGCCAGCAGTGCCGAGGTGGATGGCTACACCTTC. This translates into CASSAEVDGYTF.